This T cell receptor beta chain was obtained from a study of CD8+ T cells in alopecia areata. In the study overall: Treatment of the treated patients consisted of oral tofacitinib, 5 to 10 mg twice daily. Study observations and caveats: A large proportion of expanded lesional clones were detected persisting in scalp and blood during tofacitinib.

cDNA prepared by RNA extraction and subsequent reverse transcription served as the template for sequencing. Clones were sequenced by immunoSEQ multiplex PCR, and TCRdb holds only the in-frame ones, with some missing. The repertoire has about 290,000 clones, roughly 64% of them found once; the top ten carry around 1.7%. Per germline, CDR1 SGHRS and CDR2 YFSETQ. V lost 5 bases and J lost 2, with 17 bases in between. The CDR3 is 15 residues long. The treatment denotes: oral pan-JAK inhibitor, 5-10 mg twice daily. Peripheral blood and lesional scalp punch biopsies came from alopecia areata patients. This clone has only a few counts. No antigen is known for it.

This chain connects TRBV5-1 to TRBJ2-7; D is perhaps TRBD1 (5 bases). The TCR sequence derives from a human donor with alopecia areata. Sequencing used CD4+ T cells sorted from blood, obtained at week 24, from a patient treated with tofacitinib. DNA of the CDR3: TGCGCCAGCAGGTCCCGGGCAGAGACAGCCTACGAGCAGTACTTC. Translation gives CASRSRAETAYEQYF.